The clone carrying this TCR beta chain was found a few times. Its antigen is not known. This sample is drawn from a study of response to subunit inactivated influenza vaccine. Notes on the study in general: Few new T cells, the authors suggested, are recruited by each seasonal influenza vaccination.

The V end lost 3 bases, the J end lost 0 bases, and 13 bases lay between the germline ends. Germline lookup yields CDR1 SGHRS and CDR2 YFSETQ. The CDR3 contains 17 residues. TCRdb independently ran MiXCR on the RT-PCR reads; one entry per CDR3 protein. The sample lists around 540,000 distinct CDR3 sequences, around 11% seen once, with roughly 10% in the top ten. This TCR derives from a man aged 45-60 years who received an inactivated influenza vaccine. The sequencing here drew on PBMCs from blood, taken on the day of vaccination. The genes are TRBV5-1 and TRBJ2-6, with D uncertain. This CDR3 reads CASSSPGFPSGANVLTF. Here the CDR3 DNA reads TGCGCCAGCAGCTCCCCGGGCTTCCCCTCTGGGGCCAACGTCCTGACTTTC.